The clone carrying this T cell receptor (beta chain) was recorded at least ten times. The data are from a study of CD8 T cells in ankylosing spondylitis. TCRdb processed the 5' RACE reads anew with MiXCR; each CDR3 protein has one entry. The sample comprises about 6,000 distinct CDR3 sequences, roughly 2.2% of which are singletons, and around half rests with the top ten. Germline CDR1 reads SGDLS; CDR2 reads YYNGEE. CDR3 length: 12 residues. V lost 3 bases, J lost 5 bases, and 9 bases lay in between. Sequenced: blood, either unsorted or a sorted T cell fraction (not recorded which). This chain joins TRBV9 and TRBJ2-7, with a possible D match to TRBD2 (6 bases). This TCR came from a male donor with ankylosing spondylitis or in good health (not recorded which). The CDR3 sequence: CASSAGGNEQYF. Here the CDR3 DNA reads TGTGCCAGCAGCGCCGGGGGAAACGAGCAGTACTTC.